One and the same sample provided the 18 T cell receptor beta chains below, sequenced in a study of blood T cell repertoires in COVID-19 (dated by TCRdb to about 2020). Library generation was performed with the immunoSEQ multiplex PCR assay. Here the immuneACCESS table is served through TCRdb, limited to in-frame sequences with V and J called. Missing clones are a known gap in these copies; in checked studies unresolved V genes cover under half, and the rest lacks a known reason. For this sample there are approximately 240,000 clones; roughly 80% appear just once. The top ten hold approximately 1.2% of the sample. The sample consisted of PBMCs or T cells enriched from blood (not recorded which). The source is a woman between 40 and 55 years old with acute COVID-19.

V is TRBV20-1 and J is TRBJ1-5; D call uncertain. This CDR3 spans 13 amino acids. Germline CDR1 is DFQATT and CDR2 is SNEGSKA (reference sequence). Trimming removed 3 bases from V and 2 bases from J, with 8 bases in between. The CDR3 bases are TGCAGTGCTAGTCCCCAGGGCAATCAGCCCCAGCATTTT. Translation: CSASPQGNQPQHF.

The chain has TRBV4-3 and TRBJ1-6; no reliable D call. V lost 0 bases and J lost 0, with 6 bases in between. The CDR3 contains 16 residues. CDR1 LGHNA and CDR2 YSLEER come from the germline V gene. CDR3 region: CASSQDDSSYNSPLHF. DNA of the CDR3: TGCGCCAGCAGCCAAGATGATAGCTCCTATAATTCACCCCTCCACTTT.

The chain employs TRBV29-1 and TRBJ1-2, with 10 bases aligning to TRBD1. CDR1 is SQVTM, CDR2 ANQGSEA, per germline. V shed 1 base and J 1 base; nucleotides not matched to a gene: 3. The CDR3 is 15 amino acids. In DNA, the CDR3 is TGCAGCGTTGAAGGGGGGACAGGGGTTAACTATGGCTACACCTTC. Its protein is CSVEGGTGVNYGYTF.

This clone was found a few times. The chain joins TRBV28 to TRBJ1-5; D is perhaps TRBD1 (5 bases). CDR1 is MDHEN and CDR2 is SYDVKM in the germline V gene. The CDR3 covers 17 residues. V shed 8 bases and J shed 0 bases, with 20 bases lying between them. The CDR3 DNA reads TGTGCCAGCCGGGGGTCGGAGGGTACCTATAGCAATCAGCCCCAGCATTTT. It is translated as CASRGSEGTYSNQPQHF.

This chain's CDR3 is CASSLLAGNTYEQYF. CDR3 bases: TGTGCCAGCAGTTTACTGGCCGGGAACACCTACGAGCAGTACTTC. The J gene is TRBJ2-7, the V gene TRBV27; D possibly corresponds to TRBD2 (5 bases). Trimming took off 2 bases at V and 2 bases at J, with 13 bases between the two ends. Germline loops: CDR1 MNHEY, CDR2 SMNVEV (reference sequence). The CDR3 contains 15 residues.

The rearrangement joins TRBV6-1 to TRBJ1-1, with a tentative D call TRBD1 (5 bases). The V end was cut by 2 bases, the J end by 6 bases, with 13 bases between. The CDR3 has 14 residues. CDR1 is MNHNS, CDR2 SASEGT, per germline. CDR3 sequence reads: CASSEWGGDAEAFF. Written as DNA, the CDR3 is TGTGCCAGCAGTGAATGGGGGGGGGACGCTGAAGCTTTCTTT.

The genes are TRBV28 and TRBJ1-5, with D tentatively TRBD1 (5 bases). In germline, CDR1 is MDHEN, CDR2 SYDVKM. The CDR3 has 15 residues. V lost 8 bases and J lost 5, with 19 bases in between. Written as DNA, the CDR3 is TGTGCCAGCTTCTCGGGGGGTTTGAGGGATCAGCCCCAGCATTTT. It translates to CASFSGGLRDQPQHF. The variable domain in full, completed from reference TRBV28 and TRBJ1-5, reads DVKVTQSSRYLVKRTGEKVFLECVQDMDHENMFWYRQDPGLGLRLIYFSYDVKMKEKGDIPEGYSVSREKKERFSLILESASTNQTSMYLCASFSGGLRDQPQHFGDGTRLSIL.

A single count supports this clone. The chain recombines TRBV7-8 with TRBJ1-5, with D perhaps TRBD1 (6 bases). Germline V gives CDR1 SGHVS, CDR2 FQNEAQ. The CDR3 has 14 residues. Trimming took off 5 bases at V and 3 bases at J, with 11 bases between the two ends. CDR3 nucleotide sequence: TGTGCCAGCAGCCTAGACAGGAACAATCAGCCCCAGCATTTT. Residues: CASSLDRNNQPQHF.

The chain links TRBV11-2 to TRBJ2-5; 8 positions agree with TRBD2. The germline CDR1 and CDR2 sequences are SGHAT and FQNNGV. CDR3 length: 16 residues. Unmatched junction bases numbered 6, after V lost 1 base and J lost 2 bases. The CDR3 protein is CASSLVPGGPQETQYF. The DNA for the CDR3 is TGTGCCAGCAGCTTAGTTCCGGGAGGGCCACAAGAGACCCAGTACTTC.

The rearrangement joins TRBV2 to TRBJ1-2; 8 bases are a match to TRBD1. The V and J ends lost 7 bases and 3 bases, in that order; junction bases with no gene match: 13. Germline lookup yields CDR1 SNHLY and CDR2 FYNNEI. This CDR3 region has 16 residues. The DNA for the CDR3 is TGTGCCAGCACCCTGTTGGTGCAGGGGGCAGACTATGGCTACACCTTC. It codes for CASTLLVQGADYGYTF. Drawing the rest from reference TRBV2 and TRBJ1-2, the complete variable domain is EPEVTQTPSHQVTQMGQEVILRCVPISNHLYFYWYRQILGQKVEFLVSFYNNEISEKSEIFDDQFSVERPDGSNFTLKIRSTKLEDSAMYFCASTLLVQGADYGYTFGSGTRLTVV.

The rearrangement links TRBV19 to TRBJ2-1; TRBD2 matches 11 bases. The V gene's germline CDR1 is LNHDA and CDR2 SQIVND (reference sequence). The CDR3 contains 14 residues. Trimming took 7 bases from V and 4 from J; bases not matched to a gene: 3. As DNA, the CDR3 is TGTGCCAGTAAACTAGCGGGGGTTTACAATGAGCAGTTCTTC. Its translation is CASKLAGVYNEQFF.

This chain connects TRBV21-1 to TRBJ2-7; TRBD1 is the table's D call and was not checked against the DNA. TRBV21-1 is a recognized pseudogene. The CDR3 is made up of 16 amino acids. The CDR3 region has the DNA TGTGCCAGCAGCAAAGCCATAGGGGGTAACAGCTACGAGCAGTACTTC. Amino acid sequence: CASSKAIGGNSYEQYF.

This clone was recorded a few times. This chain joins TRBV9 and TRBJ1-1; D gene uncertain. The V end lost 0 bases, the J end lost 11 bases, and 14 bases lay between the germline ends. Germline CDR1 and CDR2: SGDLS and YYNGEE. This CDR3 has 13 amino acids. CDR3 sequence reads: CASSVGELGGAFF. CDR3 DNA: TGTGCCAGCAGCGTAGGGGAGTTGGGTGGGGCTTTCTTT.

CDR3 loop: CASRRQGYGYTGELFF. The DNA of the CDR3 is TGTGCCAGCAGAAGACAGGGGTACGGGTACACCGGGGAGCTGTTTTTT. The gene calls are TRBV27 and TRBJ2-2, with TRBD1 matching 8 bases. The ends lost 6 bases at V and 3 bases at J; junction bases unmatched: 9. This CDR3 has 16 residues. Germline values: CDR1 MNHEY, CDR2 SMNVEV (reference sequence).

V is TRBV5-4 and J is TRBJ1-1, with D unresolved. The CDR3 has 13 residues. V was clipped by 5 bases and J by 6 bases, with 14 bases between them. Looked up from germline, CDR1 is SGHNT and CDR2 is YYREEE (reference sequence). This chain's CDR3 is CASSQPAHAEAFF. The CDR3 DNA follows: TGTGCCAGCAGTCAACCCGCACACGCTGAAGCTTTCTTT.

This clone has a single count. The gene calls are TRBV3-1 (or the pseudogene TRBV3-2) and TRBJ1-2; the D is unclear. Germline values: CDR1 LGHDT, CDR2 YNNKEL (reference sequence). V dropped 4 bases and J dropped 2 bases, with 14 bases sitting between them. The CDR3 spans 15 residues. This chain's CDR3 is CASSRNAQENYGYTF. The CDR3 DNA follows: TGTGCCAGCAGCCGGAACGCCCAGGAAAACTATGGCTACACCTTC.

The chain's CDR3 is CASSRQGPDTQYF. The DNA for the CDR3 is TGTGCCAGCAGCAGACAGGGCCCAGATACGCAGTATTTT. This rearrangement joins TRBV7-3 to TRBJ2-3; 7 bases fit TRBD1. The CDR3 has 13 residues. Germline-derived CDR1 and CDR2 are SGHTA and FQGTGA. V lost 5 bases, J lost 4 bases, and 3 bases stayed unmatched.

The genes are TRBV29-1 and TRBJ2-5; 9 bases map to TRBD1. CDR1 SQVTM and CDR2 ANQGSEA come from the germline V gene. V lost 2 bases and J lost 4; bases outside the gene matches: 2. The CDR3 runs to 13 residues. The CDR3 nucleotides are TGCAGCGTTGAAAAGGGACAGGGAGAGACCCAGTACTTC. This sequence encodes CSVEKGQGETQYF.